This T cell receptor beta chain is drawn from a study of T cells in Graves' hyperthyroidism and ophthalmopathy (dated by TCRdb to about 2019). As for the study more broadly: Peripheral blood was sampled at the time of initial diagnosis, prior to any treatment. Whether ophthalmopathy could be predicted prospectively was tested in an independent validation cohort made up of roughly 20 hyperthyroidism patients plus 17 patients who later progressed to ophthalmopathy. The approximately 98 discovery patients were randomly divided into training and test sets at a 7:3 ratio. In addition, the study compared T-cell repertoires in thyroid tissue and in blood from about 6 Graves' hyperthyroidism patients. To identify distinguishing TCR V-J signatures, a discovery cohort of 90 to 100 patients was used, comprising some 45 with Graves' ophthalmopathy and some 60 with stable Graves' hyperthyroidism. Following sampling, methimazole starting at 30 mg daily was given to hyperthyroidism patients, and high-dose intravenous methylprednisolone was given to ophthalmopathy patients. The paper reports TCR Vbeta CDR3 sequencing of approximately 140 peripheral blood samples: around 41 ophthalmopathy, fewer than 80 hyperthyroidism and around 17 progressor patients.

Ophthalmopathy patients had moderately to severely active disease, with a Clinical Activity Score of 3 or more, a NOSPECS grade of 4 or more, and a disease duration of less than 3 months. Any patient with an uncontrolled infection, another autoimmune disease, pregnancy or lactation was excluded. Diagnoses were based on clinical symptoms, serum thyroxine and TRAb, thyroid ultrasound and orbital computed tomography. Ficoll-Paque density gradient centrifugation was used to isolate PBMCs from 8 to 10 ml of fresh peripheral blood. Total RNA was extracted using Trizol reagent, and RNA quality was assessed on an Agilent 2100 Bioanalyzer. The germline V gene (reference sequence) provides CDR1 LNHNV and CDR2 YYDKDF. The germline ends are 11 bases apart after V is trimmed by 1 base and J by 2 bases. The CDR3 length equals 15 residues, ends included. Kept here is only the CDR3 DNA, which spans 45 bases and is read in frame from base 1.

Note on this clonotype: Its antigen target is currently unknown. Because the CDR3 is missing its conserved closing phenylalanine or tryptophan, this is likely a read error.

The TCR beta CDR3 regions were amplified from RNA transcripts. For the first round of RT-PCR on the TCR CDR3, the HTBI primer set was used together with the Qiagen OneStep RT-PCR kit. A second multiplex PCR round built the libraries, followed by size selection and purification. The libraries were sequenced on an Illumina HiSeq2000 using paired-end 100 bp reads. Regarding the original processing steps: SOAPnuke was used to process the raw data, removing reads that contained adapters or uncalled bases, had a mean Phred below 15, or lacked an exact match to the constant primer or identifier. High-quality paired reads were merged with COPE v1.2.5, and unique nucleotide sequences were defined as clonotypes. MiTCR v1.1 was used to align the clonotypes against IMGT TRBV, TRBD and TRBJ reference segments. The analysis was restricted to V-J combinations with a frequency above 0.0001, which together covered 99% to 99.2% of the repertoires. A TCS score was defined as the ratio between F50 (clonal expansion) and ExV (chaos), using BLOSUM62-based TCRdist between CDR3 peptides within each V-J. Welch's t-statistics and random forest reduced 500 to 650 V-J features to 13, which were used in a naive Bayes classifier (R e1071). The public reads were reprocessed in TCRdb via fastp at Q25 and MiXCR, keeping in-frame beta chains. Rows with a matching CDR3 protein are joined into one entry that keeps the most common DNA and genes. These V and J calls originate from TCRdb's pipeline instead of the authors' own analysis. This sample holds a few hundred thousand distinct CDR3 sequences; roughly 15% were observed only once. The ten largest clones take up 15% to 20% of the sample.

General findings and caveats noted by the study authors: In cross-validation, a model built on a 13 V-J signature told ophthalmopathy apart from stable hyperthyroidism with approximately 90% sensitivity and around 81% specificity, and in testing the same model reached 80%/75%. Most expanded thyroid clonotypes (frequency above 0.001) were also detected in blood, a finding suggesting that blood repertoires may reflect thyroid immune responses. No statistical method was used to fix the sample size in advance, and group allocation was not hidden from the investigators. In validation, the model predicted progression to ophthalmopathy with over 60% sensitivity and less than 80% specificity, a median of about 6 months before onset.

In this chain, TRBV15 is recombined with TRBJ2-5, with TRBD2 tentatively as D gene (5 bases match). The TCR comes from a woman aged 30 to 39 with Graves' ophthalmopathy. The sequenced sample consisted of blood. This receptor carries the CDR3 CATSRGHSGQETQYL. DNA sequence: TGTGCCACCAGCAGAGGTCACAGCGGACAAGAGACCCAGTACCTC.